One and the same sample provided the 21 T cell receptor beta chains below, sequenced in a study of T cell repertoires in cytomegalovirus infection. TCRdb recomputed calls from the reads with MiXCR, one row per CDR3 protein. The repertoire holds approximately 700,000 distinct CDR3 sequences, with about a third as singletons. The specimen was PBMCs. The receptors were sampled from a human donor in good health (CMV status not recorded). Some clones in this sample may be carry-over from other donors' samples.

This clonotype was observed a handful of times. The V gene is TRBV12-3 or TRBV12-4, the J gene TRBJ1-3; 8 bases are a match to TRBD1. The V segment lost 4 bases and the J segment 3 bases; nucleotides outside the gene matches: 5. CDR3 size: 15 residues. CDR3 in DNA: TGTGCCAGCAGTTCCCCCGGGACAGGTGGAAACACCATATATTTT. This translates into CASSSPGTGGNTIYF.

This clonotype has just a few counts. The gene calls are TRBV5-6 and TRBJ1-3, with D perhaps TRBD1 (6 bases). This CDR3 is built from 14 residues. Per germline, CDR1 SGHDT and CDR2 YYEEEE. Deletions cut 10 bases from V and 2 bases from J, with 16 bases between. The CDR3 sequence: CAVRTRGTGNTIYF. The CDR3 DNA sequence: TGTGCCGTCAGAACGAGGGGGACTGGAAACACCATATATTTT.

The genes are TRBV7-2 and TRBJ2-5; no definite D call. The V and J ends lost 2 bases and 1 base respectively, with 17 bases between them. Germline CDR1 and CDR2: SGHTA and FQGNSA. The CDR3 spans 17 residues. In DNA, the CDR3 is TGTGCCAGCAGCTTAAGGAGTCAGCTACTATCCCAAGAGACCCAGTACTTC. Translating gives CASSLRSQLLSQETQYF.

The chain has TRBV28 and TRBJ2-6, with D perhaps TRBD1 or TRBD2 (5 bases each). V was clipped by 6 bases and J by 1 base, with 22 bases between them. The CDR3 spans 19 residues. Per the germline V gene, CDR1 is MDHEN and CDR2 is SYDVKM. The CDR3 spells CASSFDFEGPTSGANVLTF. The CDR3 nucleotides are TGTGCCAGCAGCTTCGATTTCGAGGGACCGACATCTGGGGCCAACGTCCTGACTTTC.

This clonotype occurred a few times. This rearrangement joins TRBV7-3 to TRBJ1-1; D is unclear. The V end was cut by 1 base, the J end by 1 base, with 10 bases between. Germline V lookup: CDR1 SGHTA, CDR2 FQGTGA. This CDR3 spans 15 amino acids. The chain's CDR3 is CASSLIGDRNTEAFF. The DNA for the CDR3 is TGTGCCAGCAGCTTAATCGGGGATAGGAACACTGAAGCTTTCTTT. Combining the CDR3 with reference TRBV7-3 and TRBJ1-1 gives the whole variable domain GAGVSQTPSNKVTEKGKYVELRCDPISGHTALYWYRQSLGQGPEFLIYFQGTGAADDSGLPNDRFFAVRPEGSVSTLKIQRTERGDSAVYLCASSLIGDRNTEAFFGQGTRLTVV.

In this sample, this clonotype turned up a few times. This chain uses TRBV19 with TRBJ1-3; D unclear. Germline CDR1 is LNHDA and CDR2 is SQIVND (reference sequence). The CDR3 sequence is 15 residues long. Trimming cost V 6 bases and J 1 base, with 13 bases left between them. The CDR3 here is CASRSSPLSGNTIYF. DNA for the CDR3: TGTGCCAGTAGGTCTTCTCCGTTATCTGGAAACACCATATATTTT.

The chain is built from TRBV7-9 and TRBJ2-7; D tentatively fits TRBD1 or TRBD2 (5 bases each). The CDR3 has 15 amino acids. Between the trimmed V and J ends, which lost 1 base and 2 bases, there was a span of 12 bases. Germline V CDR1 and CDR2: SEHNR, FQNEAQ (reference sequence). The CDR3 region is CASSLVRDLPYEQYF. In DNA form, the CDR3 reads TGTGCCAGCAGCTTAGTCAGGGACCTACCCTACGAGCAGTACTTC.

The genes are TRBV12-3 or TRBV12-4 and TRBJ2-3; 8 positions agree with TRBD1. The length of the CDR3 is 16 residues. J was trimmed by 7 bases and V by 6 bases; bases with no gene match: 15. The CDR3 bases are TGTGCCAGCAGCCTACAGGGGGTGGGTAGCGGTCATACGCAGTATTTT. It yields the protein CASSLQGVGSGHTQYF.

This chain connects TRBV15 to TRBJ2-3; the D is unclear. This CDR3 contains 14 residues. V lost 0 bases and J 1 base, leaving 5 bases between the germline ends. Germline CDR1 and CDR2: LNHNV and YYDKDF (reference sequence). The CDR3 loop is CATSRDRRTDTQYF. CDR3 DNA: TGTGCCACCAGCAGAGACCGACGCACAGATACGCAGTATTTT.

Regarding this clonotype: Compared with germline, one end of the junction differs, possibly owing to a read error. The V and J genes are TRBV28 and TRBJ1-2; TRBD1 aligns across 10 bases. This CDR3 is 14 amino acids long. Germline assignment: CDR1 MDHEN and CDR2 SYDVKM. The CDR3 loop reads CASSSPGQGHGSTF. CDR3 in DNA: TGTGCCAGCAGTTCTCCGGGACAGGGGCATGGCTCCACCTTC.

This chain joins TRBV4-1 and TRBJ2-7; 9 bases map to TRBD1. There are 14 residues in the CDR3. V dropped 6 bases and J dropped 2; count of bases not matched to a gene: 5. Germline V gene data show CDR1 as MGHRA and CDR2 as YSYEKL. The CDR3 region has the DNA TGCGCCAGCAGACAACAGGGGGCCGCCTACGAGCAGTACTTC. This translates into CASRQQGAAYEQYF.

As to this clonotype: Without the conserved terminal phenylalanine or tryptophan, this CDR3 likely stems from a read error. J is TRBJ2-3 and V is TRBV6-8, with D unresolved. The CDR3 runs 13 residues. V gave up 0 bases and J gave up 5 bases, with 6 bases separating them. Germline values: CDR1 MNHGY, CDR2 SAAAGT. The CDR3, as DNA: TGTGCCAGCAGTTACTCGAAGGGAGATACGCAGTATTTG. Its translation: CASSYSKGDTQYL.

This clonotype was seen ten or more times. The chain employs TRBV7-2 and TRBJ2-6; D possibly corresponds to TRBD1 (5 bases). The CDR3 sequence is 16 residues long. From germline, CDR1 is SGHTA and CDR2 FQGNSA. V gave up 1 base and J gave up 0 bases, with 7 bases separating them. The CDR3 sequence is CASSLERGSGANVLTF. The CDR3 nucleotides are TGTGCCAGCAGCTTAGAAAGGGGCTCTGGGGCCAACGTCCTGACTTTC. Complete variable domain (other parts from reference TRBV7-2 and TRBJ2-6): GAGVSQSPSNKVTEKGKDVELRCDPISGHTALYWYRQSLGQGLEFLIYFQGNSAPDKSGLPSDRFSAERTGGSVSTLTIQRTQQEDSAVYLCASSLERGSGANVLTFGAGSRLTVL.

This clonotype was seen a few times. V is TRBV7-9 and J is TRBJ1-5; D uncertain. Trimming stripped 4 bases from V and 7 bases from J, with 14 bases between. CDR1 SEHNR and CDR2 FQNEAQ come from the germline V gene (reference sequence). The CDR3 spans 14 residues. DNA of the CDR3: TGTGCCAGCAGCTCAGACGAGGTTTGGCAGCCCCAGCATTTT. This gives the protein CASSSDEVWQPQHF.

This chain uses TRBV10-3 with TRBJ1-1; D may be TRBD1 (6 bases). Germline V gene data show CDR1 as ENHRY and CDR2 as SYGVKD. Between the trimmed V and J ends, which lost 6 bases and 3 bases, there was a span of 14 bases. This CDR3 contains 14 residues. The CDR3 reads CAIREGGADTEAFF. The CDR3 DNA sequence: TGTGCCATCAGGGAGGGGGGCGCGGACACTGAAGCTTTCTTT.

This clonotype was recorded at least ten times. The V gene is TRBV7-8, the J gene TRBJ1-4; the match to TRBD1 covers 8 bases. The V and J ends lost 5 bases and 10 bases, in that order; junction bases with no gene match: 18. The V gene's germline CDR1 is SGHVS and CDR2 FQNEAQ. CDR3 length equals 17 residues. Here the CDR3 reads CASSPSSRTGLGGKLFF. The CDR3 DNA reads as TGTGCCAGCAGCCCCTCCTCGAGGACAGGGCTTGGGGGAAAACTGTTTTTT.

This chain links TRBV12-3 or TRBV12-4 with TRBJ1-6; tentatively, D is TRBD1 (5 bases). This CDR3 has 14 residues. Trimming shortened V by 5 bases and J by 5 bases, and 10 bases separated the two germline ends. Here the CDR3 reads CASSITGNNSPLHF. The CDR3 DNA follows: TGTGCCAGCAGTATTACAGGAAATAATTCACCCCTCCACTTT.

The gene calls are TRBV19 and TRBJ2-2, with 7 positions matching TRBD1. The J segment lost 3 bases and the V segment lost 2 bases, leaving 6 bases of the junction unmatched. CDR1 LNHDA and CDR2 SQIVND come from the germline V gene (reference sequence). The CDR3 runs 16 residues. The CDR3 nucleotides read TGTGCCAGTAGTATACCGGACAGGTGGGACACCGGGGAGCTGTTTTTT. It codes for CASSIPDRWDTGELFF.

V is TRBV7-8 and J is TRBJ2-4; the D is unclear. This CDR3 is built from 17 residues. The V gene lost 5 bases and the J gene lost 0 bases, with 17 bases spanning the gap. Germline V gives CDR1 SGHVS, CDR2 FQNEAQ. CDR3 DNA: TGTGCCAGCAGCCCCTACCGGGCGGCAGTAGCCAAAAACATTCAGTACTTC. Translated: CASSPYRAAVAKNIQYF.

Details on this clonotype: This may be a read error: a much more frequent sequence differs by one nucleotide. The rearrangement links TRBV7-6 to TRBJ1-1; 9 bases are a match to TRBD1. Germline trimming cut 5 bases from V and 0 bases from J; bases unmatched to any gene: 4. Per the germline V gene, CDR1 is SGHVS and CDR2 is FNYEAQ. The CDR3 is 15 amino acids. The CDR3 region is CASSAGQGMNTEAFF. CDR3 sequence (DNA): TGTGCCAGCAGCGCGGGACAGGGCATGAACACTGAAGCTTTCTTT.

This chain connects TRBV5-8 to TRBJ2-1, with TRBD2 matching 9 bases. This CDR3 is 15 amino acids long. V dropped 3 bases and J dropped 9; count of bases not matched to a gene: 10. Germline CDR1 and CDR2: SGHTS and YDEGEE. DNA of the CDR3: TGTGCCAGCAGCTGGACCGGGACTAGCCTCGGTGAGCAGTTCTTC. Its protein product is CASSWTGTSLGEQFF.